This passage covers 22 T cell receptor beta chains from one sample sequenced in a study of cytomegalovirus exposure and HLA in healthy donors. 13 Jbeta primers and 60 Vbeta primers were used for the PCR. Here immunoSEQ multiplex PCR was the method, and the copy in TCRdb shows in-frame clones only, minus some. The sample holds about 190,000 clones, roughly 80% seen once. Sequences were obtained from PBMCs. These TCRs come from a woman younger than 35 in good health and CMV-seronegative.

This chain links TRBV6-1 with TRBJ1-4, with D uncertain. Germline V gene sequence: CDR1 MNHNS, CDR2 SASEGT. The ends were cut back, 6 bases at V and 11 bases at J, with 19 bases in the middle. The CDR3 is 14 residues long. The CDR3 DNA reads TGTGCCAGCAGCCCCCCGATGCGGGGATCTAAACTGTTTTTT. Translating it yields CASSPPMRGSKLFF.

DNA of the CDR3: TGTGCCAGCAGCTCCTGGGGAGCGGGAGTTACCGGGGAGCTGTTTTTT. Its translation is CASSSWGAGVTGELFF. V usage is TRBV9 and J usage is TRBJ2-2, with TRBD2 identical over 8 bases. Trimming at V came to 4 bases and at J to 5 bases, leaving 10 bases not matched to a gene. Looked up from germline, CDR1 is SGDLS and CDR2 is YYNGEE. This CDR3 contains 16 residues.

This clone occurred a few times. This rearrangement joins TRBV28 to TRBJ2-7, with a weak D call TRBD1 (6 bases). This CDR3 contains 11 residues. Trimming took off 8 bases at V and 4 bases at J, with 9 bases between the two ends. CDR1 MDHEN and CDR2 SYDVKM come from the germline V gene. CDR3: CASRTGYEQYF. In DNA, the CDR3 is TGTGCCAGCCGAACAGGGTACGAGCAGTACTTC. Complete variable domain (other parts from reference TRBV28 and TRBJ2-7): DVKVTQSSRYLVKRTGEKVFLECVQDMDHENMFWYRQDPGLGLRLIYFSYDVKMKEKGDIPEGYSVSREKKERFSLILESASTNQTSMYLCASRTGYEQYFGPGTRLTVT.

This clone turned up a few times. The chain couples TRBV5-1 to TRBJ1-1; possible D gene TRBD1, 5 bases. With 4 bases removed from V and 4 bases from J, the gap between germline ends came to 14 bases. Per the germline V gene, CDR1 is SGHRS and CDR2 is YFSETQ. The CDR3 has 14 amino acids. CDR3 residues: CASSRSRDGTEAFF. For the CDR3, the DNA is TGCGCCAGCAGCCGGTCCAGGGATGGCACTGAAGCTTTCTTT.

This CDR3 is CASSLVFGGEWGQFF. The CDR3 nucleotides read TGTGCCAGCAGCTTGGTGTTCGGAGGGGAGTGGGGGCAGTTCTTC. The chain joins TRBV5-6 to TRBJ2-1; the D gene is possibly TRBD2 (6 bases). Germline values: CDR1 SGHDT, CDR2 YYEEEE. The V and J ends lost 0 bases and 12 bases respectively, with 19 bases between them. CDR3 length: 15 residues.

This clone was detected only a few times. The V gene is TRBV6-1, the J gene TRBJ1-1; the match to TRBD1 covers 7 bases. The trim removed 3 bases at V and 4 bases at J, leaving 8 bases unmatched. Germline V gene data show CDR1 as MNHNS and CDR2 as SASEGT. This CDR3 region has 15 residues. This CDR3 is CASSDSLTGFTEAFF. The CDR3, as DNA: TGTGCCAGCAGTGACTCCCTGACAGGGTTCACTGAAGCTTTCTTT.

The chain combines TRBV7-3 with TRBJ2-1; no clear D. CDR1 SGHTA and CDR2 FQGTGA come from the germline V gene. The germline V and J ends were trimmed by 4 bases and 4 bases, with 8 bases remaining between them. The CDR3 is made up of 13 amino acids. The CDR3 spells CASSSASYNEQFF. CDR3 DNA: TGTGCCAGCAGCTCCGCTAGTTACAATGAGCAGTTCTTC. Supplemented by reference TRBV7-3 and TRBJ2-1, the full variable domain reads GAGVSQTPSNKVTEKGKYVELRCDPISGHTALYWYRQSLGQGPEFLIYFQGTGAADDSGLPNDRFFAVRPEGSVSTLKIQRTERGDSAVYLCASSSASYNEQFFGPGTRLTVL.

The CDR3, as DNA: TGTGCCAGCAGCCCGCTACTAGCGGGAGCAAACACCGGGGAGCTGTTTTTT. Its protein product is CASSPLLAGANTGELFF. The V and J genes are TRBV7-6 and TRBJ2-2, with 11 bases fitting TRBD2. Trimming cost V 5 bases and J 2 bases; bases outside gene matches: 7. CDR3 size: 17 residues. Germline V gene data show CDR1 as SGHVS and CDR2 as FNYEAQ.

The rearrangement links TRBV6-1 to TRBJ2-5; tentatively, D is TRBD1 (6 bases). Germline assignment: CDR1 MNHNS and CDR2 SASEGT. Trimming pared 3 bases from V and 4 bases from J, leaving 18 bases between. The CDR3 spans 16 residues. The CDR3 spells CASSEGNRVGRETQYF. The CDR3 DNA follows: TGTGCCAGCAGTGAGGGTAACAGGGTGGGAAGAGAGACCCAGTACTTC.

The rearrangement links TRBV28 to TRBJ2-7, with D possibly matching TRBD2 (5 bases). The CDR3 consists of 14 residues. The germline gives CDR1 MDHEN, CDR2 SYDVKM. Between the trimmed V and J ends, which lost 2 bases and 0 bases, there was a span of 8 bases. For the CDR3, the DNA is TGTGCCAGCAGTTTAGAGGGCGGCTCCTACGAGCAGTACTTC. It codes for CASSLEGGSYEQYF.

The CDR3 here is CASTLYGTSGYNEQFF. DNA of the CDR3: TGTGCCAGCACCCTCTACGGGACTAGCGGGTACAATGAGCAGTTCTTC. The chain is built from TRBV7-2 and TRBJ2-1, with 12 bases aligning to TRBD2. V lost 7 bases to trimming and J lost 4 bases; unmatched junction nucleotides: 8. The CDR3 has 16 amino acids. Germline V gene lookup returns CDR1 SGHTA and CDR2 FQGNSA.

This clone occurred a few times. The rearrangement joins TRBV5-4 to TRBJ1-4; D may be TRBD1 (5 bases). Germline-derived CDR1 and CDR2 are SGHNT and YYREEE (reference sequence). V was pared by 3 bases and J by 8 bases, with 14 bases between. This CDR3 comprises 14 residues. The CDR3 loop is CASSWGGGAEKLFF. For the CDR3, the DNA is TGTGCCAGCAGCTGGGGGGGTGGGGCCGAAAAACTGTTTTTT. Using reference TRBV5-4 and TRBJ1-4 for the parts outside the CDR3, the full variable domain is ETGVTQSPTHLIKTRGQQVTLRCSSQSGHNTVSWYQQALGQGPQFIFQYYREEENGRGNFPPRFSGLQFPNYSSELNVNALELDDSALYLCASSWGGGAEKLFFGSGTQLSVL.

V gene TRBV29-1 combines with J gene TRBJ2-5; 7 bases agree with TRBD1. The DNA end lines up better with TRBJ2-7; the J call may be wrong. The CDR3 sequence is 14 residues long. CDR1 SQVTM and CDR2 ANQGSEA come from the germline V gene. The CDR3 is CSVVDRVSSYEQYF. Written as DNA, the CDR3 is TGCAGCGTTGTCGACAGGGTGAGCTCCTACGAGCAGTACTTC.

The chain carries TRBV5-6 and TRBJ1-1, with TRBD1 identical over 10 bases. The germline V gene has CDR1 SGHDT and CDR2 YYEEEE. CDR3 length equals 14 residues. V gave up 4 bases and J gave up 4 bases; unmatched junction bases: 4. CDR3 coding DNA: TGTGCCAGCAGCGGAGGGGACAGGGGCACTGAAGCTTTCTTT. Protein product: CASSGGDRGTEAFF.

Written as DNA, the CDR3 is TGTGCCAGCAGTTACTCCCGCAGGGGAGCCTACGAGCAGTACTTC. This sequence encodes CASSYSRRGAYEQYF. The rearrangement links TRBV6-5 to TRBJ2-5, with a weak D call TRBD1 (6 bases). The J call is in doubt because the DNA end fits TRBJ2-7 better. CDR1 and CDR2 from the germline V gene are MNHEY and SVGAGI. The CDR3 extends over 15 amino acids.

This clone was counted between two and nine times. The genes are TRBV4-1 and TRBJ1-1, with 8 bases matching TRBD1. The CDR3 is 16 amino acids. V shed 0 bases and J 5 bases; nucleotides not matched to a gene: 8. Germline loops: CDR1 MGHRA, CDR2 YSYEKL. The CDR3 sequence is CASSQDPEDRETEAFF. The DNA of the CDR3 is TGCGCCAGCAGCCAAGATCCAGAGGACAGGGAGACTGAAGCTTTCTTT.

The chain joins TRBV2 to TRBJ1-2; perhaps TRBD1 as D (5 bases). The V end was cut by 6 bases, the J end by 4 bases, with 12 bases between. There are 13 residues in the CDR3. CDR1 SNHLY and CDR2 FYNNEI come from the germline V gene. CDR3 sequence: CASRTGDFYGYTF. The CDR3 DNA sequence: TGTGCCAGCAGGACGGGGGACTTCTATGGCTACACCTTC.

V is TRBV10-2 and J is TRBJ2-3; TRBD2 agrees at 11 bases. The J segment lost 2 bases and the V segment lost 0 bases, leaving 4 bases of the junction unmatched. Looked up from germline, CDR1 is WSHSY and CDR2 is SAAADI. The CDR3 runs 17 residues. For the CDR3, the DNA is TGCGCCAGCAGTGAGTCAAGACTAGCGGGAATCACAGATACGCAGTATTTT. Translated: CASSESRLAGITDTQYF.

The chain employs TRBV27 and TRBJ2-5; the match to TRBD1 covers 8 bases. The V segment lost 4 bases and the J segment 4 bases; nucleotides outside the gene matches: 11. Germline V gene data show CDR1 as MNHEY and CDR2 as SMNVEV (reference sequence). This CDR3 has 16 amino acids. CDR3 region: CASSSPYDRGGETQYF. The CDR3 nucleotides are TGTGCCAGCAGTTCTCCATATGACAGGGGTGGAGAGACCCAGTACTTC.

The CDR3 coding sequence is TGTGCCTGGAGTGTACCCGGGACAGGGCATGGCTACACCTTC. Translating gives CAWSVPGTGHGYTF. The chain is built from TRBV30 and TRBJ1-2; 9 bases agree with TRBD1. The CDR3 spans 14 residues. Unmatched junction bases numbered 5, after V lost 0 bases and J lost 6 bases. Germline V CDR1 and CDR2: GTSNPN, SVGIG (reference sequence). Complete variable domain (other parts from reference TRBV30 and TRBJ1-2): SQTIHQWPATLVQPVGSPLSLECTVEGTSNPNLYWYRQAAGRGLQLLFYSVGIGQISSEVPQNLSASRPQDRQFILSSKKLLLSDSGFYLCAWSVPGTGHGYTFGSGTRLTVV.

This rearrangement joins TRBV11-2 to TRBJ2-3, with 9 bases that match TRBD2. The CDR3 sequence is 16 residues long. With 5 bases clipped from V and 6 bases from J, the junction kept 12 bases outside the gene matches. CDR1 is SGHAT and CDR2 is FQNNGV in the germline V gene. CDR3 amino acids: CASSPSGAYPLDTQYF. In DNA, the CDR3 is TGTGCCAGCAGCCCTAGCGGGGCTTACCCGCTGGATACGCAGTATTTT.

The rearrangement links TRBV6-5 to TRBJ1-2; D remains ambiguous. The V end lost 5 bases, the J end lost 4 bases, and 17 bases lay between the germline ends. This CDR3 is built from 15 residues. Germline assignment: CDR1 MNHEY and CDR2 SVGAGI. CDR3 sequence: CASSTRPSGGYGYTF. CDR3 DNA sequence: TGTGCCAGCAGTACACGCCCAAGCGGTGGCTATGGCTACACCTTC.